This T cell receptor (beta chain) stems from a study of blood T cell repertoires in COVID-19. At the level of the study: The study drew acute and convalescent COVID-19 samples from the United States, Italy and Spain.

Using immunoSEQ multiplex PCR, the repertoire was profiled, and TCRdb retains in-frame clones only, with some absent. Of about 60,000 clones listed, around 83% were seen once; the top ten hold just under 6.5%. Between the trimmed V and J ends, which lost 0 bases and 1 base, there was a span of 13 bases. CDR1 and CDR2 from the germline V gene are LGHNA and YNFKEQ. CDR3 length: 17 amino acids. The chain joins TRBV4-2 to TRBJ1-5; D not certain. The clonotype comes from a human donor in a cohort sampled during active COVID-19. Sequenced input: peripheral blood. The CDR3 region has the DNA TGTGCCAGCAGCCAAGATATCGCCAGTCGAAGCAATCAGCCCCAGCATTTT. Protein sequence: CASSQDIASRSNQPQHF.